The sequence of this T cell receptor (beta chain) was determined in a study of radiotherapy plus CTLA-4 blockade in lung cancer. Regarding the study as a whole: Tumor-derived TCR clones expanded in blood after radiotherapy plus ipilimumab. Strongest reported response predictors: early blood clone changes and post-radiation interferon-beta.

The V and J ends lost 7 bases and 4 bases, in that order; junction bases with no gene match: 10. Per germline, CDR1 MDHEN and CDR2 SYDVKM. CDR3 length: 16 residues. Treatment of patients with chemo-refractory metastatic non-small-cell lung cancer consisted of focal radiation plus CTLA-4 blockade with ipilimumab. Remarks on this clone: The antigen is undetermined.

The data were produced by immunoSEQ multiplex PCR, yet TCRdb's version contains in-frame clones alone and is incomplete. The table includes some 67,000 clones, roughly three quarters detected once. Sequences were derived from peripheral blood, sampled from a patient treated with radiotherapy plus ipilimumab. The V gene is TRBV28, the J gene TRBJ2-5; TRBD2 agrees at 12 bases. The sequence was obtained from a human donor with non-small cell lung cancer whose response to radiotherapy plus ipilimumab could not be evaluated. Some clones in this sample may be carry-over from other donors' samples. The CDR3 spells CASTSASGGAGETQYF. CDR3 coding DNA: TGTGCCAGCACCTCCGCTAGCGGGGGGGCCGGAGAGACCCAGTACTTC.